This section outlines one TCR beta chain sequence together with its context. This clonotype has only a few counts. It lacks a known antigen. Base qualities are not at hand, and no much larger clone is one base apart. This record comes from a study of T cell repertoires in cytomegalovirus infection (dated 2019 in TCRdb). Looking at the study overall: The peptide stimulations were aimed at well-studied HLA-B-restricted epitopes as well as recently identified HLA-C-restricted CMV epitopes, whose presentation resists viral immunomodulation. Donor HLA type was relevant to the analysis, as public TCR beta signatures indicated carriage of CMV infection together with the matching HLA type. Results and caveats for the whole study, not just this receptor: In both this cohort and an independent cohort of some 380 donors, the cumulative frequency of public TCR beta family members distinguished carriers of CMV infection plus the relevant HLA type. The ex vivo response was dominated by HLA-C-restricted CMV-specific TCR beta clonotypes, which also provided the single most frequent clonotype in two of eight donors.

TCRdb names Illumina HiSeq 1500 as the instrument used. In TCRdb, the public reads were trimmed at Q25 with fastp and aligned with MiXCR, with productive beta chains retained. One record per CDR3 amino acid sequence lists the most common genes and DNA. The sample table lists roughly 570,000 distinct CDR3 sequences, under 45% of them with a count of one. 48% of the sample is held by the ten biggest clonotypes. The germline V gene (reference sequence) gives CDR1 as LGHDT and CDR2 as YNNKEL. The V end loses 7 bases and the J end loses 6 bases, and a stretch of 12 bases separates them. Including the terminal cysteine and phenylalanine, the CDR3 comprises 13 residues. Of all the DNA, just the CDR3 is kept, 39 bases in frame from base 1. The treatment or condition tag for this specimen amounts to: in vitro stimulation with specific CMV peptide epitopes to enrich CMV-specific T cells.

The receptor comes from a human donor in good health (CMV status not recorded). Some clones in this sample may be carry-over from other donors' samples. The rearranged chain carries TRBV3-1 and TRBJ1-4, and the D gene may be TRBD1, 6 bases matching. This sample comprised cultured PBMCs, obtained from culture after CMV antigen stimulation. The CDR3 amino acid sequence is: CASKNRAYEKLFF. The DNA sequence follows: TGTGCCAGCAAAAACAGGGCTTATGAAAAACTGTTTTTT.